This T cell receptor (beta chain) was captured by sequencing in a study of shared clonotypes between healthy human individuals (dated by TCRdb to 2018 to 2021). About the full investigation: The cohort comprised two women and a few men aged 18 to 49 years. Different laboratories and diverse techniques were used to prepare libraries and sequence TCR repertoires, to increase sequencing depth and limit assay-specific biases. Leukapheresis yielded between about 0.94 and 10 billion PBMCs per donor. Blood TCR repertoires of a handful of healthy adults were deeply sequenced to estimate repertoire size and the extent of clonotype sharing between individuals. Per donor, three plates each were used for CD4 naive and CD4 memory, two for CD8 naive, and one for CD8 memory. Paper-wide results and their limitations: The genetic and exposure-history diversity represented was limited by the small number of donors. Larger estimated clonotype richness was generally found for naive subsets than for memory subsets. Only blood was sampled, and tissue TCR repertoires likely differ from those in blood. Higher generation probabilities were observed for clonotypes shared by all four sorted-subset donors than for non-shared clonotypes. Across four donors, roughly 5.1% of naive CD4, approximately 3.6% of naive CD8, 2.3% of memory CD4, and under 0.45% of memory CD8 clonotypes were shared. Pairwise subsampling indicated that sequencing depth was expected to affect the degree of clonotype sharing among donors. Rarefaction of sorted-subset datasets indicated incomplete sequencing despite the large sequencing depth.

Remarks on this clone: It has no known antigen specificity. No much larger clone is present one base from it, and per-base qualities are unavailable.

Using the deep immunoSEQ assay, TCR CDR3 regions were amplified from genomic DNA by multiplex PCR. For each cell subset, the extracted genomic DNA was distributed evenly across all wells of several immunoSEQ 96-well plates, and each plate served as one replicate. For sorted subsets, around 200 ng genomic DNA, equal to tens of thousands of T cell genomes, was loaded into each replicate PCR. Purified libraries were measured with a Qubit 3.0 fluorometer, size-checked on a Bioanalyzer 2100, and measured again with the KAPA Library Quantification kit. Every immunoSEQ 96-well plate was sequenced on a separate single-read 150-cycle Illumina NextSeq 550 flow cell. As for the authors' bioinformatics: Because the immunoSEQ output included only junctional sequences and no quality scores, the filtering could not be the same as the filtering used for full-length reads. To assign V/J genes and CDR3, sequences were annotated against IMGT germline references using PyIR, a Python wrapper for IgBLAST v1.9. Reads were filtered out if the reads had weak V/J assignments (E-value above 1e-6), no CDR3, stop codons, out-of-frame junctions, or ambiguous translated residues. V3J clonotypes were defined by identical inferred V gene, J gene, and CDR3 amino acid sequence. Percentage overlap between repertoires was computed as shared unique clonotypes divided by the size of the smaller repertoire. Three approaches were used to assess repertoire richness: RTK rarefaction, the Chao1 estimator, and Recon v2.1 estimates of unobserved clonotypes. Generation probabilities for all TCRbeta clonotypes obtained by the gDNA method from a handful of donors were computed using OLGA. What TCRdb holds here is the immuneACCESS table cut down to in-frame rearrangements. Part of the clones is not present; checked against another copy, under half of the missing clones reflect an unresolved V gene, and the others are unexplained. For V, J and clone size, that table is used; D and trimming come from the DNA. The sample yields 2,100,000 or so clones; approximately 95% were counted once. Of the sample, around 0.13% falls within the top ten clones.

Healthy HIV-negative adults with no recently reported acute infections or vaccinations were included as donors. Every donor was a Caucasian adult living in Nashville, Tennessee, USA. Magnetic negative selection was used to enrich CD4+ T cells, after which naive cells were positively selected on CD45RA and the negative fraction became the memory subset. After blood collection by leukapheresis, PBMCs were isolated using Ficoll-Histopaque density gradient centrifugation and then cryopreserved in the vapor phase of liquid nitrogen. Analytical flow cytometry was used to check the purity and quantity of every magnetically sorted T cell population. Genomic DNA was isolated from every sorted fraction and measured by UV absorbance on a Nanodrop 2000c. The germline V gene gives CDR1 as KGHSH and CDR2 as LQKENI. Including the terminal cysteine and phenylalanine, the CDR3 comprises 15 residues. Only the CDR3 DNA is retained, 45 bases long and in frame from the first base. V loses 3 bases, J loses 8 bases, and the germline ends lie 20 bases apart.

Here the chain combines TRBV18 and TRBJ2-7, with the D call tentatively TRBD1 or TRBD2, each fitting 5 bases. Sequenced input: naive CD4+ T cells sorted from blood. This specimen's cell subset or site label, per the study, means: CD45RA+ positively selected. The sequence derives from a man between 18 and 35 years old in good health. The DNA sequence is TGTGCCAGCTCACCGGCCGGGACCGGATTGTTTCAGCAGTACTTC. Protein translation: CASSPAGTGLFQQYF.